The entry below gives a single T cell receptor (beta chain) sequence along with its context. This specimen comes from a study of T cell changes during pregnancy in multiple sclerosis. Sequencing used immunoSEQ multiplex PCR; TCRdb keeps in-frame clones, though not all of them. This sample has about 60,000 clones, with around 90% found just once. V shed 1 base, J shed 5 bases, and the junction held 5 bases outside the gene matches. This CDR3 is built from 14 residues. Germline CDR1 and CDR2: SGHRS and YFSETQ. The receptor's source is a female donor with multiple sclerosis, enrolled in a pregnancy study. Here the sequenced sample was peripheral blood, taken in the second trimester of pregnancy. The rearrangement uses TRBV5-1 and TRBJ2-7; 8 bases are shared with TRBD1. In nucleotides, the CDR3 is TGCGCCAGCAGCTTGACAGGGGGGTTGGACGAGCAGTACTTC. It yields the protein CASSLTGGLDEQYF.